The source of this T cell receptor (beta chain) is a study of blood T cell repertoires in COVID-19. Turning to the study itself: PBMCs, B-cell-depleted T cells, or T cells provided the cDNA or gDNA that made up the material.

Original analysis: Reference gene primers were amplified, and this amplification served to estimate nucleated cell counts. Sequencing used immunoSEQ multiplex PCR; TCRdb keeps in-frame clones, though not all of them. For V, J and clone size, that table is used; D and trimming come from the DNA. This table holds some 120,000 clones, 84% found once. Germline CDR1 and CDR2: MNHEY and SMNVEV (reference sequence). The CDR3 sequence is 16 residues long. Losses at the gene ends were 0 bases for V and 5 bases for J; bases not matched to a gene: 6. The sample was peripheral blood. The sequence derives from a woman aged 30 to 39 who had recovered from COVID-19. The rearrangement uses TRBV27 and TRBJ2-3; 9 bases line up with TRBD2. CDR3 protein: CASSLSGGRVGDTQYF. The CDR3 DNA reads TGTGCCAGCAGTTTATCGGGCGGGAGGGTTGGAGATACGCAGTATTTT.